The next 20 T cell receptor beta chains were all read from a single sample in a study of blood T cell repertoires in COVID-19. Sequencing was performed with immunoSEQ multiplex PCR; in TCRdb, only in-frame clones are kept and a portion is missing. The data hold about 200,000 clones, with about nine tenths observed a single time. Sequences were obtained from peripheral blood. The source is a man aged 40-50 years with acute or convalescent COVID-19.

A single count supports this clone. The J gene is TRBJ2-2, the V gene TRBV3-1 (or the pseudogene TRBV3-2); 8 bases align to TRBD2. CDR3 length: 15 residues. V dropped 6 bases and J dropped 5; count of bases not matched to a gene: 8. In germline, CDR1 is LGHDT, CDR2 YNNKEL (reference sequence). This CDR3 is CASSPGGAMTGELFF. The CDR3 DNA reads as TGTGCCAGCAGTCCCGGGGGGGCCATGACCGGGGAGCTGTTTTTT.

This clone was recorded a few times. This sequence joins TRBV7-3 and TRBJ2-7; 7 bases fit TRBD1. The CDR3 has 14 residues. The V gene end was trimmed by 5 bases and the J gene end by 5 bases; junction bases not matched to a gene: 9. Germline CDR1 is SGHTA and CDR2 is FQGTGA. CDR3 coding DNA: TGTGCCAGCAGCGGGGGACAGCCTTCGGACGAGCAGTACTTC. Its protein product is CASSGGQPSDEQYF. The full variable domain, rest sourced from reference TRBV7-3 and TRBJ2-7, is GAGVSQTPSNKVTEKGKYVELRCDPISGHTALYWYRQSLGQGPEFLIYFQGTGAADDSGLPNDRFFAVRPEGSVSTLKIQRTERGDSAVYLCASSGGQPSDEQYFGPGTRLTVT.

The chain employs TRBV15 and TRBJ2-2, with D possibly matching TRBD2 (6 bases). V shed 3 bases and J shed 5 bases, with 13 bases lying between them. Germline values: CDR1 LNHNV, CDR2 YYDKDF (reference sequence). CDR3 length equals 15 residues. The CDR3 spells CATSRGGRGTGELFF. CDR3 DNA: TGTGCCACCAGCAGGGGGGGTCGGGGAACCGGGGAGCTGTTTTTT.

This chain joins TRBV18 and TRBJ2-1; D gene uncertain. Germline V gene data show CDR1 as KGHSH and CDR2 as LQKENI. The length of the CDR3 is 15 residues. The germline V and J ends were trimmed by 3 bases and 5 bases, with 14 bases remaining between them. This CDR3 reads CASSPRQVTNNEQFF. CDR3 nucleotides: TGTGCCAGCTCACCTAGGCAGGTGACCAACAATGAGCAGTTCTTC.

The J gene is TRBJ2-7, the V gene TRBV19, with D perhaps matching TRBD1 (6 bases). Germline V gives CDR1 LNHDA, CDR2 SQIVND (reference sequence). V was clipped by 4 bases and J by 6 bases, with 13 bases between them. The CDR3 loop spans 13 amino acids. Here the CDR3 DNA reads TGTGCCAGTAGTACACTACTCAGGGGCGAGCAGTACTTC. It codes for CASSTLLRGEQYF. The entire variable domain, with the rest obtained from reference TRBV19 and TRBJ2-7, is as follows: DGGITQSPKYLFRKEGQNVTLSCEQNLNHDAMYWYRQDPGQGLRLIYYSQIVNDFQKGDIAEGYSVSREKKESFPLTVTSAQKNPTAFYLCASSTLLRGEQYFGPGTRLTVT.

The chain links TRBV7-2 to TRBJ2-3, with 9 bases identical to TRBD2. V trimming: 3 bases; J trimming: 4 bases; junction bases outside the gene matches: 5. The CDR3 totals 15 residues. Per the germline V gene, CDR1 is SGHTA and CDR2 is FQGNSA. The CDR3 reads CASSFGGGGPDTQYF. The CDR3 nucleotides are TGTGCCAGCAGCTTTGGCGGGGGGGGTCCAGATACGCAGTATTTT.

The chain uses TRBV25-1 and TRBJ1-2; 9 bases agree with TRBD1. With V trimmed by 3 bases and J by 8 bases, 10 bases remained unmatched. The CDR3 is 15 residues long. In germline, CDR1 is MGHDK, CDR2 SYGVNS. The CDR3: CASSDPTQGARGYTF. CDR3 nucleotides: TGTGCCAGCAGTGACCCAACACAGGGGGCGCGGGGCTACACCTTC.

A few counts support this clone. The chain carries TRBV7-3 and TRBJ2-2; a possible D gene is TRBD1 (6 bases). There are 16 residues in the CDR3. V was shortened by 2 bases and J by 0 bases, with 10 bases between the two germline ends. CDR1 is SGHTA and CDR2 is FQGTGA in the germline V gene. The CDR3 DNA sequence: TGTGCCAGCAGCTTATGGGGGCCCGCGAACACCGGGGAGCTGTTTTTT. This translates into CASSLWGPANTGELFF.

The gene calls are TRBV6-5 and TRBJ1-2, with no clear D. V lost 7 bases and J 10 bases, leaving 16 bases between the germline ends. This CDR3 has 12 residues. Per germline, CDR1 MNHEY and CDR2 SVGAGI. CDR3 protein: CASTNGGYFYTF. CDR3 DNA sequence: TGTGCCAGCACCAACGGAGGGTATTTCTACACCTTC.

V is TRBV21-1 and J is TRBJ1-1; the table calls TRBD1, which could not be checked here. TRBV21-1 is flagged as a pseudogene. The CDR3 loop spans 16 amino acids. In DNA, the CDR3 is TGTGCCAGCAGCAAGGGGGCAGGGGTAATGAACACTGAAGCTTTCTTT. Amino acid sequence: CASSKGAGVMNTEAFF.

The count of this clone is one. The V gene is TRBV5-5, the J gene TRBJ1-3; weak D call: TRBD1 (5 bases). Germline V gene data show CDR1 as SGHKS and CDR2 as YYEKEE (reference sequence). The length of the CDR3 is 16 residues. V was shortened by 4 bases and J by 2 bases, with 16 bases between the two germline ends. CDR3 nucleotide sequence: TGTGCCAGCAGCCCAGGGCTATCGGTCGCTGGAAACACCATATATTTT. Translating it yields CASSPGLSVAGNTIYF. The full variable domain, completed using reference TRBV5-5 and TRBJ1-3, is DAGVTQSPTHLIKTRGQQVTLRCSPISGHKSVSWYQQVLGQGPQFIFQYYEKEERGRGNFPDRFSARQFPNYSSELNVNALLLGDSALYLCASSPGLSVAGNTIYFGEGSWLTVV.

This clone has only a few counts. The chain employs TRBV13 and TRBJ2-7, with 7 bases aligning to TRBD1. The germline CDR1 and CDR2 sequences are PRHDT and FYEKMQ (reference sequence). The CDR3 has 17 amino acids. Trimming at V came to 4 bases and at J to 8 bases, leaving 20 bases not matched to a gene. The CDR3, as DNA: TGTGCCAGCAGCTCCAGCCGGGACAGCCTACCCGGCGGTCAGCAGTACTTC. This encodes CASSSSRDSLPGGQQYF.

The chain couples TRBV28 to TRBJ1-2, with D possibly matching TRBD1 (5 bases). Deletions cut 4 bases from V and 8 bases from J, with 14 bases between. Looked up from germline, CDR1 is MDHEN and CDR2 is SYDVKM. The CDR3 extends over 13 amino acids. CDR3 loop: CASSSRRDSGYTF. The CDR3 bases are TGTGCCAGCAGTTCCCGCCGAGACAGCGGCTACACCTTC.

The rearrangement joins TRBV4-2 to TRBJ2-7; 7 nucleotides align to TRBD1. The J segment lost 3 bases and the V segment lost 5 bases, leaving 7 bases of the junction unmatched. Germline values: CDR1 LGHNA, CDR2 YNFKEQ. This CDR3 comprises 14 residues. The CDR3 DNA reads TGTGCCAGCAGCGAGGTTAGGGGGCACTACGAGCAGTACTTC. Protein: CASSEVRGHYEQYF.

The sample holds one count of this clone. The chain couples TRBV7-2 to TRBJ1-2; D gene uncertain. CDR3 size: 16 residues. The germline V and J ends were trimmed by 5 bases and 1 base, with 17 bases remaining between them. Germline V gene sequence: CDR1 SGHTA, CDR2 FQGNSA. The CDR3, as DNA: TGTGCCAGCAGCCCCCAACCCGCGATCCTTAACTATGGCTACACCTTC. It translates to CASSPQPAILNYGYTF.

This chain connects TRBV28 to TRBJ1-1; D may be TRBD1 (5 bases). The V end was cut by 4 bases, the J end by 9 bases, with 21 bases between. The germline gives CDR1 MDHEN, CDR2 SYDVKM. CDR3 size: 15 residues. CDR3 nucleotides: TGTGCCAGCAGTTCCTCCTATGACAGCCCGAAAAAAGCTTTCTTT. Its protein product is CASSSSYDSPKKAFF.

This clone was observed once. The J gene is TRBJ2-7, the V gene TRBV29-1, with D possibly being TRBD2 (6 bases). The length of the CDR3 is 13 residues. Germline-derived CDR1 and CDR2 are SQVTM and ANQGSEA. In DNA, the CDR3 is TGCAGTGTCAGGGAGGCGGGACCCTACGAGCAGTACTTC. It yields the protein CSVREAGPYEQYF.

This sequence joins TRBV9 and TRBJ1-1; 7 bases are shared with TRBD1. This CDR3 is 14 amino acids long. Germline V gene data show CDR1 as SGDLS and CDR2 as YYNGEE. Germline trimming cut 0 bases from V and 3 bases from J; bases unmatched to any gene: 2. CDR3 DNA sequence: TGTGCCAGCAGCGTAGAGGGGGCTGACACTGAAGCTTTCTTT. Amino acid sequence: CASSVEGADTEAFF.

This sequence joins TRBV19 and TRBJ1-2, with D perhaps TRBD1 (5 bases). Between the trimmed V and J ends, which lost 6 bases and 4 bases, there was a span of 18 bases. This CDR3 spans 15 amino acids. Germline CDR1 reads LNHDA; CDR2 reads SQIVND (reference sequence). This chain's CDR3 is CASSSPRPGRYGYTF. The CDR3 nucleotides read TGTGCCAGTAGCTCCCCCCGGCCAGGGCGCTATGGCTACACCTTC.

A few counts support this clone. The rearrangement joins TRBV7-2 to TRBJ1-6, with D tentatively TRBD1 (6 bases). Trimming took off 5 bases at V and 1 base at J, with 15 bases between the two ends. Germline CDR1 is SGHTA and CDR2 is FQGNSA. This CDR3 has 17 residues. CDR3 amino acids: CASSQGRGVSYNSPLHF. In nucleotides, the CDR3 is TGTGCCAGCAGCCAAGGCAGGGGAGTATCCTATAATTCACCCCTCCACTTT.